Shown below are 21 T cell receptor beta chains from a single sample sequenced in a study of shared clonotypes between healthy human individuals (TCRdb year 2020). Library creation used the immunoSEQ multiplex PCR assay. Here the immuneACCESS table is served through TCRdb, limited to in-frame sequences with V and J called. Missing clones are a known gap in these copies; in checked studies unresolved V genes cover under half, and the rest lacks a known reason. Across this sample there are around 1.9 million clones, with 90% to 95% seen only once. The leading ten clones occupy approximately 1.6% of the sample. CD8 naive samples consisted of CD45RO-negative cells that were positively selected for CCR7, yielding a CD45RA+CCR7+ population without TemRA cells. The sample consisted of naive CD8+ T cells from PBMCs. Sample cell subset or site, as interpreted from the label and publication: CD45RA+CCR7+. The receptors here all came from a young man in good health. Some clones in this sample may be carry-over from other donors' samples.

This clone was seen once. CDR3 region: CASSGRDRGSYEQYF. The CDR3 nucleotides are TGTGCCAGCAGTGGCCGGGACAGGGGTTCCTACGAGCAGTACTTC. This chain joins TRBV13 and TRBJ2-7, with 10 bases that match TRBD1. The V segment lost 6 bases and the J segment 1 base; nucleotides outside the gene matches: 6. Germline values: CDR1 PRHDT, CDR2 FYEKMQ (reference sequence). The CDR3 spans 15 residues.

As to this clone: Other DNA variants within this sample encode the same CDR3. The rearrangement links TRBV19 to TRBJ2-7, with D hard to call. This CDR3 region has 13 residues. Trimming stripped 2 bases from V and 3 bases from J, with 8 bases between. Germline V CDR1 and CDR2: LNHDA, SQIVND (reference sequence). Here the CDR3 DNA reads TGTGCCAGTAGTATAAGGCCCGACTACGAGCAGTACTTC. Its protein is CASSIRPDYEQYF.

This chain connects TRBV7-9 to TRBJ1-1; D remains unclear. Germline V gene lookup returns CDR1 SEHNR and CDR2 FQNEAQ (reference sequence). The ends were cut back, 5 bases at V and 5 bases at J, with 15 bases in the middle. CDR3 size: 14 residues. CDR3 bases: TGTGCCAGCAGCCCCCGCGGGGAAGGGACTGAAGCTTTCTTT. Its translation is CASSPRGEGTEAFF. The full variable domain, completed using reference TRBV7-9 and TRBJ1-1, is DTGVSQNPRHKITKRGQNVTFRCDPISEHNRLYWYRQTLGQGPEFLTYFQNEAQLEKSRLLSDRFSAERPKGSFSTLEIQRTEQGDSAMYLCASSPRGEGTEAFFGQGTRLTVV.

J is TRBJ2-5 and V is TRBV5-8; a possible D gene is TRBD1 (5 bases). The CDR3 totals 14 residues. V was clipped by 8 bases and J by 5 bases, with 19 bases between them. Germline values: CDR1 SGHTS, CDR2 YDEGEE. The CDR3 reads CASVTQGFWETQYF. CDR3 sequence (DNA): TGTGCCAGTGTTACCCAGGGATTTTGGGAGACCCAGTACTTC. Complete variable domain (other parts from reference TRBV5-8 and TRBJ2-5): EAGVTQSPTHLIKTRGQQATLRCSPISGHTSVYWYQQALGLGLQFLLWYDEGEERNRGNFPPRFSGRQFPNYSSELNVNALELEDSALYLCASVTQGFWETQYFGPGTRLLVL.

The chain employs TRBV6-5 and TRBJ1-1; D gene unclear. V dropped 2 bases and J dropped 3 bases, with 7 bases sitting between them. Germline CDR1 and CDR2: MNHEY and SVGAGI. There are 13 residues in the CDR3. CDR3 sequence (DNA): TGTGCCAGCAGTTACATTGGGGACACTGAAGCTTTCTTT. Amino acid sequence: CASSYIGDTEAFF.

V is TRBV29-1 and J is TRBJ1-2; D is unresolved. Trimming pared 2 bases from V and 7 bases from J, leaving 14 bases between. There are 13 residues in the CDR3. In germline, CDR1 is SQVTM, CDR2 ANQGSEA. CDR3 region: CSVESWLVAGYTF. The DNA for the CDR3 is TGCAGCGTTGAATCCTGGCTGGTGGCTGGCTACACCTTC.

The CDR3, as DNA: TGTGCCAGCAGCGGCCGATCTGGATTGAACACTGAAGCTTTCTTT. Its protein is CASSGRSGLNTEAFF. This sequence joins TRBV9 and TRBJ1-1; D is ambiguous. This CDR3 comprises 15 residues. Per germline, CDR1 SGDLS and CDR2 YYNGEE. The V end lost 3 bases, the J end lost 0 bases, and 12 bases lay between the germline ends.

V is TRBV6-1 and J is TRBJ2-7; D unclear. V was cut by 3 bases and J by 5 bases, with 5 bases left in between. Germline CDR1 MNHNS, CDR2 SASEGT. This CDR3 is built from 11 residues. CDR3 in DNA: TGTGCCAGCAGTGATATAAACGAGCAGTACTTC. This gives the protein CASSDINEQYF.

CDR3 region: CASSLAGEKQFF. In DNA form, the CDR3 reads TGTGCCAGCAGCTTAGCGGGGGAAAAGCAGTTCTTC. This sequence joins TRBV7-9 and TRBJ2-1; the D gene could be TRBD1 or TRBD2 (5 bases each). Germline assignment: CDR1 SEHNR and CDR2 FQNEAQ (reference sequence). Trimming pared 0 bases from V and 11 bases from J, leaving 8 bases between. The CDR3 has 12 residues.

The J gene is TRBJ1-2, the V gene TRBV29-1, with D perhaps matching TRBD1 (5 bases). Looked up from germline, CDR1 is SQVTM and CDR2 is ANQGSEA. The V gene lost 6 bases and the J gene lost 8 bases, with 13 bases spanning the gap. The CDR3 is made up of 11 amino acids. The CDR3 DNA follows: TGCAGCGTCGCCGTAAGGGGCGGCTACACCTTC. It yields the protein CSVAVRGGYTF.

The chain employs TRBV13 and TRBJ2-7; possibly TRBD2 for D (5 bases). CDR1 is PRHDT, CDR2 FYEKMQ, per germline (reference sequence). V was trimmed by 2 bases and J by 5 bases, leaving 10 bases between them. The CDR3 totals 13 residues. The CDR3 nucleotides read TGTGCCAGCAGCTTAAGAGGGTCGGACGAGCAGTACTTC. Amino acid sequence: CASSLRGSDEQYF.

The DNA of the CDR3 is TGTGCCAGCAGTTTGGCGGCGAATAGCGGAGATTACTACGAGCAGTACTTC. Residues: CASSLAANSGDYYEQYF. This chain uses TRBV28 with TRBJ2-7; a weak D match, TRBD2 (6 bases). Germline lookup yields CDR1 MDHEN and CDR2 SYDVKM. Trimming removed 3 bases from V and 3 bases from J, with 21 bases in between. There are 17 residues in the CDR3.

This chain connects TRBV5-5 to TRBJ2-1; 10 nucleotides agree with TRBD2. Germline lookup yields CDR1 SGHKS and CDR2 YYEKEE (reference sequence). The V and J ends lost 4 bases and 5 bases, in that order; junction bases with no gene match: 3. The CDR3 sequence is 14 residues long. Here the CDR3 reads CASSRTSGHNEQFF. The CDR3 bases are TGTGCCAGCAGCCGGACTAGCGGACACAATGAGCAGTTCTTC.

The chain joins TRBV6-5 to TRBJ1-1; TRBD1 is a possible D gene (6 bases). V lost 6 bases and J 6 bases, leaving 14 bases between the germline ends. Germline assignment: CDR1 MNHEY and CDR2 SVGAGI. This CDR3 contains 13 residues. The CDR3 DNA sequence: TGTGCCAGCAGACGCACAGGGATCGCTGAAGCTTTCTTT. Amino acids: CASRRTGIAEAFF.

The V gene is TRBV4-3, the J gene TRBJ2-1; no clear D gene. V gave up 0 bases and J gave up 5 bases, with 11 bases separating them. The CDR3 is 15 amino acids. Germline CDR1 and CDR2: LGHNA and YSLEER. The CDR3 loop reads CASSQDSGLNNEQFF. For the CDR3, the DNA is TGCGCCAGCAGCCAAGACTCAGGCCTCAACAATGAGCAGTTCTTC.

The rearrangement joins TRBV10-3 to TRBJ2-7, with D unresolved. The CDR3 is 13 residues long. The germline gives CDR1 ENHRY, CDR2 SYGVKD. Trimming left V 4 bases short and J 2 bases short, with 9 bases between. In DNA, the CDR3 is TGTGCCATCAGTGGAACGTTAACCTACGAGCAGTACTTC. Its translation: CAISGTLTYEQYF.

This clone is a singleton in its sample. J is TRBJ2-7 and V is TRBV14; D call uncertain. The germline V gene has CDR1 SGHDN and CDR2 FVKESK. V shed 4 bases and J shed 1 base, with 5 bases lying between them. This CDR3 has 12 residues. CDR3 nucleotide sequence: TGTGCCAGCAGCCCTCGGTCCTACGAGCAGTACTTC. Translated, it gives CASSPRSYEQYF.

V is TRBV10-3 and J is TRBJ1-1; D is ambiguous. V was pared by 0 bases and J by 0 bases, with 17 bases between. CDR1 and CDR2 (germline): ENHRY, SYGVKD. The length of the CDR3 is 18 residues. The CDR3 DNA reads TGTGCCATCAGTGAGTCTCAGTTTGTTGGCTCCATGAACACTGAAGCTTTCTTT. It codes for CAISESQFVGSMNTEAFF.

This chain connects TRBV7-6 to TRBJ1-5, with 7 bases lining up with TRBD1. The CDR3 is made up of 17 amino acids. Germline trimming cut 5 bases from V and 3 bases from J; bases unmatched to any gene: 13. Germline values: CDR1 SGHVS, CDR2 FNYEAQ. The CDR3 protein is CASSPDPGTAPNQPQHF. The CDR3 region has the DNA TGTGCCAGCAGCCCGGATCCCGGGACAGCACCCAATCAGCCCCAGCATTTT.

The J gene is TRBJ2-7, the V gene TRBV29-1; TRBD1 matches 8 bases. With V trimmed by 6 bases and J by 3 bases, 7 bases remained unmatched. The CDR3 runs 13 residues. Germline CDR1 and CDR2: SQVTM and ANQGSEA. CDR3 in DNA: TGCAGCGTGGAGACAGGGGCGGACTACGAGCAGTACTTC. Translation gives CSVETGADYEQYF.

This chain uses TRBV9 with TRBJ2-6; 9 nucleotides align to TRBD1. The junction had 11 bases not matched to a gene; V was cut back by 4 bases and J by 3 bases. CDR3 size: 18 residues. Per the germline V gene, CDR1 is SGDLS and CDR2 is YYNGEE. The CDR3 loop is CASSHRDRVILGANVLTF. In DNA, the CDR3 is TGTGCCAGCAGCCACCGGGACAGGGTAATCCTTGGGGCCAACGTCCTGACTTTC.